The present T cell receptor (beta chain) was sequenced within a study of long-term antiretroviral therapy in people with HIV. Study findings and constraints: Whereas controls had wider CDR3 length ranges, HIV repertoires had narrower ones. The study found that diversity rose after ART but stayed below transplant donor controls.

immunoSEQ v3.0 was run at survey level. Clones were sequenced by immunoSEQ multiplex PCR, and TCRdb holds only the in-frame ones, with some missing. The sample shows tens of thousands of clones, over 90% of them seen only once. Per individual, the PBMC samples numbered at least one pre-ART and at least two post-ART. After removal of 9 bases from V and 5 bases from J, the junction contained 16 bases not matched to a gene. The CDR3 totals 16 residues. CDR1 is MNHEY and CDR2 is SMNVEV in the germline V gene (reference sequence). In regard to this clone: The target antigen is unknown.

The chain uses TRBV27 and TRBJ2-4; 7 bases align to TRBD2. The material was unsorted PBMCs, obtained 4.1 years after starting antiretroviral therapy. The clonotype comes from a woman aged 45-60 years with HIV. The CDR3 spells CASSIGGAGDQNIQYF. CDR3 in DNA: TGTGCCAGTTCCATAGGTGGGGCGGGGGACCAAAACATTCAGTACTTC.